Listed here are 25 T cell receptor beta chains from one sample, sequenced in a study of blood T cell repertoires in COVID-19. Using immunoSEQ multiplex PCR, the repertoire was profiled, and TCRdb retains in-frame clones only, with some absent. The sample lists more than 400,000 clones, 75% to 90% seen once, with approximately 3.2% in the top ten. The sample taken for sequencing was peripheral blood. These receptors were collected from a human donor in a cohort sampled during active COVID-19.

V and J are TRBV19 and TRBJ1-5, with no clear D. Trimming removed 1 base from V and 2 bases from J, with 18 bases in between. The CDR3 is made up of 18 amino acids. The germline CDR1 and CDR2 sequences are LNHDA and SQIVND (reference sequence). The CDR3 coding sequence is TGTGCCAGTAGTATAGTCTTGGCGAAAACGGGTCGCAATCAGCCCCAGCATTTT. It is translated as CASSIVLAKTGRNQPQHF.

The genes are TRBV7-3 and TRBJ2-1; possible D gene TRBD2, 5 bases. With 5 bases removed from V and 0 bases from J, the gap between germline ends came to 14 bases. The CDR3 runs to 16 residues. Germline CDR1 is SGHTA and CDR2 is FQGTGA. CDR3 in DNA: TGTGCCAGCAGCCCCTCTCTGGGGAGCTCCTACAATGAGCAGTTCTTC. Encoded protein: CASSPSLGSSYNEQFF. The variable domain in full, completed from reference TRBV7-3 and TRBJ2-1, reads GAGVSQTPSNKVTEKGKYVELRCDPISGHTALYWYRQSLGQGPEFLIYFQGTGAADDSGLPNDRFFAVRPEGSVSTLKIQRTERGDSAVYLCASSPSLGSSYNEQFFGPGTRLTVL.

The chain combines TRBV28 with TRBJ2-1, with a weak D call TRBD1 (7 bases). The V gene lost 6 bases and the J gene lost 2 bases, with 14 bases spanning the gap. Germline assignment: CDR1 MDHEN and CDR2 SYDVKM. The CDR3 totals 15 residues. The CDR3 loop is CASREGQIPYNEQFF. CDR3 bases: TGTGCCAGCAGGGAGGGACAGATACCCTACAATGAGCAGTTCTTC.

In its sample, this clone was seen once. The genes are TRBV7-2 and TRBJ1-1, with 8 bases fitting TRBD1. The CDR3 is 15 amino acids. Germline V gives CDR1 SGHTA, CDR2 FQGNSA. The trim removed 1 base at V and 5 bases at J, leaving 6 bases unmatched. The CDR3 sequence: CASSLEGRGRTEAFF. As DNA, the CDR3 is TGTGCCAGCAGCTTAGAGGGCAGGGGGCGGACTGAAGCTTTCTTT.

This sequence joins TRBV12-5 and TRBJ2-7; a weak D match, TRBD1 (5 bases). The V end was cut by 6 bases, the J end by 3 bases, with 12 bases between. Germline V gives CDR1 LGHNT, CDR2 FRNRAP. The CDR3 is 13 residues long. CDR3 sequence reads: CASGLQVSYEQYF. The CDR3 region has the DNA TGTGCTAGTGGCTTACAGGTTAGCTACGAGCAGTACTTC.

The chain carries TRBV19 and TRBJ2-5; possibly TRBD2 for D (7 bases). The CDR3 length is 13 residues. V lost 8 bases, J lost 4 bases, and 14 bases lay in between. Germline CDR1 is LNHDA and CDR2 is SQIVND (reference sequence). CDR3 in DNA: TGTGCCAGTGGGGGGGCGGGAGTAGAGACCCAGTACTTC. As protein: CASGGAGVETQYF.

Of note for this clone: Other DNA variants within this sample encode the same CDR3. In nucleotides, the CDR3 is TGTGCCAGCAGCTTAGGGACAGGGTACAATGAGCAGTTCTTC. Translating gives CASSLGTGYNEQFF. The rearrangement links TRBV7-6 to TRBJ2-1; 8 bases fit TRBD1. The trim removed 1 base at V and 4 bases at J, leaving 0 bases unmatched. CDR1 and CDR2 from the germline V gene are SGHVS and FNYEAQ. The CDR3 totals 14 residues.

The chain is built from TRBV7-2 and TRBJ2-5; 11 nucleotides agree with TRBD1. Unmatched junction bases numbered 5, after V lost 0 bases and J lost 5 bases. There are 16 residues in the CDR3. Per the germline V gene, CDR1 is SGHTA and CDR2 is FQGNSA. This CDR3 is CASSLAGQGAWETQYF. CDR3 sequence (DNA): TGTGCCAGCAGCTTAGCCGGACAGGGGGCATGGGAGACCCAGTACTTC. The full variable domain, rest sourced from reference TRBV7-2 and TRBJ2-5, is GAGVSQSPSNKVTEKGKDVELRCDPISGHTALYWYRQSLGQGLEFLIYFQGNSAPDKSGLPSDRFSAERTGGSVSTLTIQRTQQEDSAVYLCASSLAGQGAWETQYFGPGTRLLVL.

This clone has just one count. The chain carries TRBV9 and TRBJ2-3; 8 positions match TRBD2. The ends lost 2 bases at V and 2 bases at J; junction bases unmatched: 7. The CDR3 sequence is 16 residues long. CDR1 is SGDLS and CDR2 is YYNGEE in the germline V gene. CDR3 in amino acids: CASSVTSERVTDTQYF. CDR3 bases: TGTGCCAGCAGCGTGACTAGCGAGAGGGTCACAGATACGCAGTATTTT.

The gene calls are TRBV10-2 and TRBJ2-4; 8 bases fit TRBD2. V trimming: 6 bases; J trimming: 8 bases; junction bases outside the gene matches: 9. The CDR3 consists of 14 residues. Per the germline V gene, CDR1 is WSHSY and CDR2 is SAAADI. CDR3 coding DNA: TGCGCCAGCAGCTCACAGCGGGAGATAGACATTCAGTACTTC. Translation gives CASSSQREIDIQYF.

The genes are TRBV27 and TRBJ2-2; the D gene is possibly TRBD2 (7 bases). This CDR3 has 16 amino acids. Per the germline V gene, CDR1 is MNHEY and CDR2 is SMNVEV (reference sequence). V lost 6 bases, J lost 4 bases, and 18 bases lay in between. CDR3 region: CASSPWGGEGTGELFF. DNA for the CDR3: TGTGCCAGCAGCCCTTGGGGGGGCGAAGGCACCGGGGAGCTGTTTTTT.

The chain joins TRBV27 to TRBJ1-1; weak D call: TRBD1 (5 bases). Germline loops: CDR1 MNHEY, CDR2 SMNVEV (reference sequence). The CDR3 is 15 residues long. The V end was cut by 5 bases, the J end by 1 base, with 14 bases between. The DNA of the CDR3 is TGTGCCAGCAGTCAACGGCAGGGTCCGAACACTGAAGCTTTCTTT. This encodes CASSQRQGPNTEAFF.

This clone came up once. The CDR3 loop is CASRTSGEYNEQFF. CDR3 sequence (DNA): TGTGCCTCCCGGACTAGCGGGGAATACAATGAGCAGTTCTTC. The chain employs TRBV10-3 and TRBJ2-1; 12 positions match TRBD2. CDR1 ENHRY and CDR2 SYGVKD come from the germline V gene. Trimming cost V 11 bases and J 4 bases; bases outside gene matches: 6. This CDR3 is 14 amino acids long.

This clone was seen repeatedly, ten times or more. The J gene is TRBJ1-4, the V gene TRBV28, with D unclear. Germline loops: CDR1 MDHEN, CDR2 SYDVKM. The CDR3 contains 16 residues. Trimming shortened V by 3 bases and J by 7 bases, and 18 bases separated the two germline ends. The CDR3, as DNA: TGTGCCAGCAGTTTTAGAGGCCGAACGCCTCCTGAAAAACTGTTTTTT. Its protein product is CASSFRGRTPPEKLFF.

The V call is TRBV4-2, the J call TRBJ2-1; the D gene is possibly TRBD1 (5 bases). Trimming took 1 base from V and 6 from J, leaving 16 bases between them. This CDR3 comprises 16 residues. CDR1 and CDR2 from the germline V gene are LGHNA and YNFKEQ. CDR3 coding DNA: TGTGCCAGCAGCCAAGTCGGTCTAGGGGTCCGCAATGAGCAGTTCTTC. It codes for CASSQVGLGVRNEQFF.

The chain recombines TRBV15 with TRBJ2-3; D might be TRBD1 (8 bases). V lost 0 bases, J lost 7 bases, and 29 bases lay in between. Per germline, CDR1 LNHNV and CDR2 YYDKDF (reference sequence). This CDR3 is built from 20 residues. CDR3 residues: CATSRDTDIFPAQGGNTQYF. Written as DNA, the CDR3 is TGTGCCACCAGCAGAGATACAGATATTTTCCCGGCACAGGGGGGGAATACGCAGTATTTT.

The chain is built from TRBV19 and TRBJ2-4; tentatively, D is TRBD2 (6 bases). CDR1 is LNHDA, CDR2 SQIVND, per germline (reference sequence). There are 15 residues in the CDR3. Trimming cost V 4 bases and J 1 base, with 11 bases left between them. CDR3: CASSRRAGAKNIQYF. The CDR3 DNA reads TGTGCCAGTAGTAGGAGGGCCGGGGCCAAAAACATTCAGTACTTC.

The chain carries TRBV28 and TRBJ2-3; TRBD1 agrees at 8 bases. The CDR3 has 16 residues. Trimming at V came to 5 bases and at J to 3 bases, leaving 10 bases not matched to a gene. Germline assignment: CDR1 MDHEN and CDR2 SYDVKM. DNA of the CDR3: TGTGCCAGCAGTGGCCACAGGGGGTTGGCGACAGATACGCAGTATTTT. Its translation is CASSGHRGLATDTQYF.

The chain couples TRBV15 to TRBJ1-1; a possible D gene is TRBD1 (6 bases). The V end lost 6 bases, the J end lost 3 bases, and 17 bases lay between the germline ends. Germline loops: CDR1 LNHNV, CDR2 YYDKDF (reference sequence). This CDR3 contains 15 residues. The CDR3 is CATRLYTGLDTEAFF. The CDR3 DNA sequence: TGTGCCACCAGACTTTATACAGGGTTGGACACTGAAGCTTTCTTT.

This clone came up a few times. The chain combines TRBV7-2 with TRBJ2-1; 10 bases align to TRBD1. This CDR3 has 15 residues. Per the germline V gene, CDR1 is SGHTA and CDR2 is FQGNSA. V lost 5 bases and J lost 7; bases outside the gene matches: 8. This CDR3 reads CASSQKGQGRNEQFF. The CDR3 DNA is TGTGCCAGCAGCCAAAAGGGACAGGGGCGGAATGAGCAGTTCTTC.

This chain uses TRBV6-6 with TRBJ2-7, with 9 positions matching TRBD2. Germline loops: CDR1 MNHNY, CDR2 SVGAGI (reference sequence). CDR3 length: 14 residues. J was trimmed by 2 bases and V by 5 bases; bases with no gene match: 4. Here the CDR3 reads CASSRLAAAYEQYF. In DNA, the CDR3 is TGTGCCAGCAGTAGACTAGCGGCTGCCTACGAGCAGTACTTC.

The gene calls are TRBV28 and TRBJ2-7, with no clear D. This CDR3 contains 12 residues. Germline loops: CDR1 MDHEN, CDR2 SYDVKM. V shed 5 bases and J shed 5 bases, with 10 bases lying between them. The DNA of the CDR3 is TGTGCCAGCAGTCTACTGGTGAACGAGCAGTACTTC. Amino acids: CASSLLVNEQYF.

The rearrangement uses TRBV11-2 and TRBJ2-4; TRBD1 agrees at 7 bases. In germline, CDR1 is SGHAT, CDR2 FQNNGV. The junction had 6 bases not matched to a gene; V was cut back by 4 bases and J by 6 bases. The CDR3 is made up of 14 amino acids. CDR3 protein: CASSSSTGRNIQYF. CDR3 nucleotides: TGTGCCAGCAGCTCCTCGACAGGGAGAAACATTCAGTACTTC.

This clone occurred once. The rearrangement links TRBV2 to TRBJ2-1; a possible D gene is TRBD1 (6 bases). Trimming removed 6 bases from V and 10 bases from J, with 13 bases in between. CDR3 size: 12 residues. Germline V gives CDR1 SNHLY, CDR2 FYNNEI. The CDR3 coding sequence is TGTGCCAGCAGGGACAGCCTGCGGGAGCAGTTCTTC. It translates to CASRDSLREQFF.

As DNA, the CDR3 is TGTGCCAGCAGCTTTACGGGGGACCTCTCCTACAATGAGCAGTTCTTC. Translation: CASSFTGDLSYNEQFF. The chain links TRBV7-3 to TRBJ2-1; tentative D call: TRBD2 (6 bases). The germline gives CDR1 SGHTA, CDR2 FQGTGA. Trimming pared 3 bases from V and 0 bases from J, leaving 12 bases between. This CDR3 is 16 amino acids long.